This T cell receptor beta chain was sequenced for a study of beta chain features in type 1 diabetes. Of the isolated RNA, all was reverse transcribed, and so the sequenced material was expressed TCRB transcripts. The protocol was immunoSEQ multiplex PCR, while the TCRdb copy is restricted to in-frame clones and leaves out a portion. The sample has more than 100,000 clones; around 30% are singletons. Notes on the study in general: Significant though moderate, a shortening of TCRB CDR3s appeared in all four CD4+ subsets of Type 1 diabetes patients.

V gave up 3 bases and J gave up 8 bases; unmatched junction bases: 16. Germline V CDR1 and CDR2: GTSNPN, SVGIG (reference sequence). The CDR3 sequence is 18 residues long. About this clone itself: Its antigen is still unknown.

The clonotype was recovered from a woman between 18 and 29 years old with type 1 diabetes. Sequencing was performed on central memory CD4+ T cells from blood. The rearrangement uses TRBV30 and TRBJ2-3; 14 nucleotides match TRBD2. The CDR3 loop reads CAWSARSGTSGSSTTQYF. CDR3 coding DNA: TGTGCCTGGAGCGCAAGATCCGGGACTAGCGGGAGTTCGACTACGCAGTATTTT. The full variable domain, in which reference TRBV30 and TRBJ2-3 provide the parts outside the CDR3, is SQTIHQWPATLVQPVGSPLSLECTVEGTSNPNLYWYRQAAGRGLQLLFYSVGIGQISSEVPQNLSASRPQDRQFILSSKKLLLSDSGFYLCAWSARSGTSGSSTTQYFGPGTRLTVL.